These 3 T cell receptor beta chains came from one sample sequenced in a study of CD8 T cells in Susac syndrome. RNA in amounts of about 0.5 to 1 ug was reverse transcribed with random hexamers. TCRdb re-analysed the immunoSEQ multiplex PCR reads in MiXCR, keeping a single row per CDR3 protein. This sample yields more than 70,000 distinct CDR3 sequences, of which around 94% are seen a single time; about 0.52% belongs to the top ten. Material for sequencing was CD8+ T cells from PBMCs. The source of these receptors is a human donor with Susac syndrome.

This chain joins TRBV6-1 and TRBJ2-1; 8 nucleotides line up with TRBD1. Germline values: CDR1 MNHNS, CDR2 SASEGT. Trimming took 5 bases from V and 8 from J; bases not matched to a gene: 2. The CDR3 loop spans 12 amino acids. CDR3 region: CASSQGADEQFF. The CDR3 region has the DNA TGTGCCAGCAGTCAGGGGGCCGATGAGCAGTTCTTC.

The V and J genes are TRBV20-1 and TRBJ2-5, with TRBD2 identical over 10 bases. Per the germline V gene, CDR1 is DFQATT and CDR2 is SNEGSKA (reference sequence). The CDR3 has 13 amino acids. V shed 2 bases and J 7 bases; nucleotides not matched to a gene: 4. DNA for the CDR3: TGCAGTGCTAGAACTAGCGGGGAGGGGACCCAGTACTTC. Its translation is CSARTSGEGTQYF.

This chain links TRBV20-1 with TRBJ1-4, with 9 bases matching TRBD1. This CDR3 is built from 18 residues. V was clipped by 6 bases and J by 3 bases; unmatched bases: 17. Germline-derived CDR1 and CDR2 are DFQATT and SNEGSKA (reference sequence). CDR3 residues: CSAVPGQGDLWANEKLFF. The DNA for the CDR3 is TGCAGTGCCGTTCCGGGACAGGGCGACCTTTGGGCTAATGAAAAACTGTTTTTT.